The 19 T cell receptor beta chains below all came from one sample that was sequenced in a study of blood T cell repertoires in COVID-19. Here immunoSEQ multiplex PCR was the method, and the copy in TCRdb shows in-frame clones only, minus some. The sample yields fewer than 300,000 clones, around 80% seen once. The sequenced material came from PBMCs or T cells enriched from blood (not recorded which). The receptors were sampled from a man aged 35-49 years who had been exposed to COVID-19.

The V gene is TRBV21-1, the J gene TRBJ2-1; TRBD2 is the table's D call and was not checked against the DNA. TRBV21-1 is listed as a pseudogene. The CDR3 is 19 residues long. CDR3: CASSKGTGRAGRANNEQFF. The CDR3 nucleotides read TGTGCCAGCAGCAAAGGGACCGGGAGGGCCGGTCGGGCCAACAATGAGCAGTTCTTC.

This chain joins TRBV3-1 (or the pseudogene TRBV3-2) and TRBJ2-1, with 8 nucleotides matching TRBD2. Germline V CDR1 and CDR2: LGHDT, YNNKEL (reference sequence). The CDR3 runs 17 residues. V trimming: 4 bases; J trimming: 6 bases; junction bases outside the gene matches: 14. The CDR3 sequence is CASSLIYSGTRANEQFF. The DNA of the CDR3 is TGTGCCAGCAGCCTAATATATTCCGGGACTAGGGCCAATGAGCAGTTCTTC.

This clone was seen many times. The V gene is TRBV12-5, the J gene TRBJ2-7; 9 bases map to TRBD1. V lost 7 bases, J lost 5 bases, and 6 bases stayed unmatched. Germline lookup yields CDR1 LGHNT and CDR2 FRNRAP. The CDR3 length is 13 residues. CDR3 DNA sequence: TGTGCTAGTGCCCGGGACAGGGTTGACGAGCAGTACTTC. Encoded protein: CASARDRVDEQYF.

V gene TRBV7-9 combines with J gene TRBJ2-7, with 8 positions matching TRBD1. The CDR3 covers 14 residues. After removal of 5 bases from V and 9 bases from J, the junction contained 12 bases not matched to a gene. CDR1 SEHNR and CDR2 FQNEAQ come from the germline V gene (reference sequence). The CDR3 DNA sequence: TGTGCCAGCAGCCCAGGACAGGGTCGTTCTGGGCAGTACTTC. This translates into CASSPGQGRSGQYF.

V and J are TRBV12-3 or TRBV12-4 and TRBJ2-5; 7 bases agree with TRBD1. The CDR3 contains 13 residues. V was clipped by 5 bases and J by 3 bases; unmatched bases: 3. This chain's CDR3 is CASSPGTEETQYF. The DNA for the CDR3 is TGTGCCAGCAGTCCTGGGACAGAAGAGACCCAGTACTTC.

This clone showed up many times. The genes are TRBV28 and TRBJ1-5; D gene unclear. This CDR3 region has 14 residues. V was pared by 4 bases and J by 7 bases, with 14 bases between. Germline V gene sequence: CDR1 MDHEN, CDR2 SYDVKM. For the CDR3, the DNA is TGTGCCAGCAGTTCTAGGACCAAGCGGCAGCCCCAGCATTTT. It yields the protein CASSSRTKRQPQHF.

The gene calls are TRBV18 and TRBJ1-2; 9 bases align to TRBD1. Trimming at V came to 3 bases and at J to 12 bases, leaving 14 bases not matched to a gene. Germline-derived CDR1 and CDR2 are KGHSH and LQKENI. This CDR3 spans 15 amino acids. The CDR3 sequence is CASSPIRDRALEHTF. CDR3 bases: TGTGCCAGCTCACCTATCCGGGACAGGGCTTTGGAGCACACCTTC.

Turning to this clone: The CDR3 carries no conserved terminal phenylalanine or tryptophan, so it likely arises from a read error. The DNA is left out, because the CDR3 cannot be placed on it with certainty; the CDR3 is given as TCRdb lists it. V gene TRBV21-1 combines with J gene TRBJ1-4; TRBD1 is the table's D call, not checked against the DNA. TRBV21-1 is a pseudogene segment. The CDR3 is 11 amino acids in total, end residues counted. CDR3 residues: CASSKLRDIFL.

This clone has a single count. The genes are TRBV24-1 and TRBJ1-5; possible D gene TRBD1, 6 bases. The ends were cut back, 1 base at V and 2 bases at J, with 17 bases in the middle. The V gene's germline CDR1 is KGHDR and CDR2 SFDVKD. This CDR3 has 18 amino acids. CDR3 coding DNA: TGTGCCACCAGTGATTTTCCTTGGGACATTGACGGCAATCAGCCCCAGCATTTT. This gives the protein CATSDFPWDIDGNQPQHF.

J is TRBJ1-2 and V is TRBV9; D is ambiguous. V was cut by 2 bases and J by 6 bases, with 14 bases left in between. The length of the CDR3 is 14 residues. Per germline, CDR1 SGDLS and CDR2 YYNGEE. In DNA, the CDR3 is TGTGCCAGCAGCGTTGGTACGGGAGGACATGGCTACACCTTC. Translating gives CASSVGTGGHGYTF.

The chain is built from TRBV7-9 and TRBJ1-3; D is uncertain. The V and J ends lost 5 bases and 8 bases respectively, with 10 bases between them. The CDR3 runs 12 residues. Germline V gene data show CDR1 as SEHNR and CDR2 as FQNEAQ (reference sequence). This CDR3 reads CASSPSGDTIYF. The DNA for the CDR3 is TGTGCCAGCAGCCCCTCGGGTGACACCATATATTTT. Complete variable domain (other parts from reference TRBV7-9 and TRBJ1-3): DTGVSQNPRHKITKRGQNVTFRCDPISEHNRLYWYRQTLGQGPEFLTYFQNEAQLEKSRLLSDRFSAERPKGSFSTLEIQRTEQGDSAMYLCASSPSGDTIYFGEGSWLTVV.

The chain combines TRBV7-6 with TRBJ2-7; 10 bases align to TRBD2. The V gene's germline CDR1 is SGHVS and CDR2 FNYEAQ. The CDR3 contains 16 residues. V gave up 5 bases and J gave up 2 bases; unmatched junction bases: 9. DNA of the CDR3: TGTGCCAGCAGCAACACACTAGCGGGATCCCCCTACGAGCAGTACTTC. Protein sequence: CASSNTLAGSPYEQYF.

The genes are TRBV7-8 and TRBJ2-5; a possible D gene is TRBD1 (6 bases). Trimming shortened V by 7 bases and J by 5 bases, and 23 bases separated the two germline ends. The CDR3 contains 16 residues. The V gene's germline CDR1 is SGHVS and CDR2 FQNEAQ. The CDR3 loop reads CASTKGPGHQRETQYF. CDR3 coding DNA: TGTGCCAGCACCAAGGGGCCGGGACACCAGCGGGAGACCCAGTACTTC.

The V and J genes are TRBV30 and TRBJ1-4, with a weak D call TRBD1 (6 bases). CDR3 length: 14 residues. Trimming took 3 bases from V and 7 from J, leaving 15 bases between them. Germline V gene data show CDR1 as GTSNPN and CDR2 as SVGIG (reference sequence). The CDR3 sequence: CAWRLLGAGEKLFF. CDR3 DNA: TGTGCCTGGAGGCTGTTGGGGGCGGGTGAAAAACTGTTTTTT.

In nucleotides, the CDR3 is TGTGCCAGCCGACAGGATTCTAACTATGGCTACACCTTC. It specifies CASRQDSNYGYTF. The J gene is TRBJ1-2, the V gene TRBV6-5; D might be TRBD1 (6 bases). In germline, CDR1 is MNHEY, CDR2 SVGAGI. V shed 8 bases and J shed 0 bases, with 10 bases lying between them. This CDR3 comprises 13 residues.

The chain combines TRBV6-6 with TRBJ1-4; possible D gene TRBD1, 5 bases. Deletions cut 2 bases from V and 12 bases from J, with 10 bases between. Per the germline V gene, CDR1 is MNHNY and CDR2 is SVGAGI (reference sequence). The CDR3 has 12 residues. The CDR3 nucleotides are TGTGCCAGCAGTTACGGCGGGACTGAACTGTTTTTT. Residues: CASSYGGTELFF.

V usage is TRBV30 and J usage is TRBJ2-5; 10 bases map to TRBD1. The CDR3 sequence is 14 residues long. V lost 5 bases to trimming and J lost 7 bases; unmatched junction nucleotides: 10. CDR1 GTSNPN and CDR2 SVGIG come from the germline V gene (reference sequence). Here the CDR3 reads CAWGTGEFRRTQYF. In nucleotides, the CDR3 is TGTGCCTGGGGGACAGGGGAATTTCGCAGGACCCAGTACTTC.

V is TRBV28 and J is TRBJ2-5; maybe TRBD2 (5 bases). The CDR3 contains 12 residues. The V and J ends lost 7 bases and 5 bases respectively, with 11 bases between them. Germline V gives CDR1 MDHEN, CDR2 SYDVKM. Written as DNA, the CDR3 is TGTGCCAGCACTAGCTTCCGCGAGACCCAGTACTTC. Translating it yields CASTSFRETQYF.

V usage is TRBV19 and J usage is TRBJ1-2, with D perhaps TRBD1 (5 bases). Germline V lookup: CDR1 LNHDA, CDR2 SQIVND (reference sequence). The CDR3 totals 14 residues. Trimming cost V 4 bases and J 0 bases, with 9 bases left between them. CDR3 coding DNA: TGTGCCAGTAGTAAGGGACTAGCTAACTATGGCTACACCTTC. Translated: CASSKGLANYGYTF.